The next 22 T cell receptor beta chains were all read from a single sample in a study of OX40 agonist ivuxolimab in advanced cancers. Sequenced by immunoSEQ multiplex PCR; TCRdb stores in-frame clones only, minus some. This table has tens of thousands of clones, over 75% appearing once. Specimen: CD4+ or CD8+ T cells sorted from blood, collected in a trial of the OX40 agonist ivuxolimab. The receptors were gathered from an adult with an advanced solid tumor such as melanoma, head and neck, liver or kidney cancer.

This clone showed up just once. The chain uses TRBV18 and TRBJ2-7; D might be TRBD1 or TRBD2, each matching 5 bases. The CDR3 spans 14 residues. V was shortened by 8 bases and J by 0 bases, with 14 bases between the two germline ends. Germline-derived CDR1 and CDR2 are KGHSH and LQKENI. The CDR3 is CASNRDGNSYEQYF. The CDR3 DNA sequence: TGTGCCAGCAACCGGGACGGAAACTCCTACGAGCAGTACTTC.

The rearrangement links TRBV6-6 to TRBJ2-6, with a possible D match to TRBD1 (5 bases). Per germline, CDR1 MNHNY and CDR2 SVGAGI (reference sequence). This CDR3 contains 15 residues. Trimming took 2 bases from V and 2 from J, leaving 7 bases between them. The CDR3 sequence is CASSYRGPGANVLTF. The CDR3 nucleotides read TGTGCCAGCAGTTACAGGGGTCCTGGGGCCAACGTCCTGACTTTC.

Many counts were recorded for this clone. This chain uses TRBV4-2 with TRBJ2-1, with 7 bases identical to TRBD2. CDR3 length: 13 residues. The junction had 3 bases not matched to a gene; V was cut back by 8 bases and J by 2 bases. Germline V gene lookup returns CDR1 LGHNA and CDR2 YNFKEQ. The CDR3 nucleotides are TGTGCCAGCGGGAGGGCCGCCTACAATGAGCAGTTCTTC. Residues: CASGRAAYNEQFF.

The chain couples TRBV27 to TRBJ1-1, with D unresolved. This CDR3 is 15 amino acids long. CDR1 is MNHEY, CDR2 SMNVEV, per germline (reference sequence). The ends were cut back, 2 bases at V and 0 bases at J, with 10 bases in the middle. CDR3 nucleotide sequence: TGTGCCAGCAGTTTACGTAACAGAGTGAACACTGAAGCTTTCTTT. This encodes CASSLRNRVNTEAFF.

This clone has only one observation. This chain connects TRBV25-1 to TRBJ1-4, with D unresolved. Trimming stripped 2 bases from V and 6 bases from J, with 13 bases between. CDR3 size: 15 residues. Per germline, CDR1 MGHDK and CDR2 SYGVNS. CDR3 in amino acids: CASSEMAGRYEKLFF. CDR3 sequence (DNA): TGTGCCAGCAGTGAAATGGCGGGGAGATATGAAAAACTGTTTTTT.

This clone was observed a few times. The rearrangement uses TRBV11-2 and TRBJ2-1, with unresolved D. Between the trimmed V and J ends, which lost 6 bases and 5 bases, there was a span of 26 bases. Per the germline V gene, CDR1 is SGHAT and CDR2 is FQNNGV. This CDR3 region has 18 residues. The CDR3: CASSPLSVRSPWHNEQFF. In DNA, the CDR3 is TGTGCCAGCAGTCCCTTATCGGTACGGTCTCCCTGGCACAATGAGCAGTTCTTC.

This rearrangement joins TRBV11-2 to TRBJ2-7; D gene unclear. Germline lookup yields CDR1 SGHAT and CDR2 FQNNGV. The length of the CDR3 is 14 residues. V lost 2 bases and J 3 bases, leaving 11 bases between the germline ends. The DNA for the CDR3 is TGTGCCAGCAGCTTATCCCAGGCCAACTACGAGCAGTACTTC. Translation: CASSLSQANYEQYF.

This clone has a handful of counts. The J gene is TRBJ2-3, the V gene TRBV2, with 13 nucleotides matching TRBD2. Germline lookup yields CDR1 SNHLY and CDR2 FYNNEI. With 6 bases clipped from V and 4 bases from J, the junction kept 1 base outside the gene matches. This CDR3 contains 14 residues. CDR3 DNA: TGTGCCAGCAGCGGACTAGCGGGAGCAGATACGCAGTATTTT. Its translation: CASSGLAGADTQYF.

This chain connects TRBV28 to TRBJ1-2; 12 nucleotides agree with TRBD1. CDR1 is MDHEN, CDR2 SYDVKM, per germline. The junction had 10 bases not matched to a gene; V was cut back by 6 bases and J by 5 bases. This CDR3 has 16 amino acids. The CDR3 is CASRPMGQGASYGYTF. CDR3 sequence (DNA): TGTGCCAGCAGACCGATGGGACAGGGGGCGAGTTATGGCTACACCTTC.

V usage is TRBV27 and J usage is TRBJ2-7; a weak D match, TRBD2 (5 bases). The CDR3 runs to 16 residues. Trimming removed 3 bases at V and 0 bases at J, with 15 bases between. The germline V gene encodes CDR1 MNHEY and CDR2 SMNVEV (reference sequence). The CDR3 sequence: CASSFSLASNSYEQYF. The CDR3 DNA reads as TGTGCCAGCAGTTTTAGTCTAGCTTCTAACTCCTACGAGCAGTACTTC.

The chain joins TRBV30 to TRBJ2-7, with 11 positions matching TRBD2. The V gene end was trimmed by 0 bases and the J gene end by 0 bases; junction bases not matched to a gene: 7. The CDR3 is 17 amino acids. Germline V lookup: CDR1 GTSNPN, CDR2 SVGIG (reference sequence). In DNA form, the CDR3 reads TGTGCCTGGAGTGTCCCAACTACTAGCGGGAGCTCCTACGAGCAGTACTTC. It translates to CAWSVPTTSGSSYEQYF.

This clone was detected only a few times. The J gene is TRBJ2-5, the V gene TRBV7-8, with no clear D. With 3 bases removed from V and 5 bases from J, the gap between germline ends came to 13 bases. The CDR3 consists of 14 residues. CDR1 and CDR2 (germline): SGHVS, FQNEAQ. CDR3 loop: CASSLVRTQETQYF. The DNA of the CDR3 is TGTGCCAGCAGCTTGGTCCGGACCCAGGAGACCCAGTACTTC.

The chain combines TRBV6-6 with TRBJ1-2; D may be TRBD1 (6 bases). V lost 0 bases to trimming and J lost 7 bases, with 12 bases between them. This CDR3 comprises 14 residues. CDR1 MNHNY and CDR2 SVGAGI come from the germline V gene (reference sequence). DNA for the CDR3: TGTGCCAGCAGTTACTCGAGGCAGGGGTTTGGCTACACCTTC. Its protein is CASSYSRQGFGYTF.

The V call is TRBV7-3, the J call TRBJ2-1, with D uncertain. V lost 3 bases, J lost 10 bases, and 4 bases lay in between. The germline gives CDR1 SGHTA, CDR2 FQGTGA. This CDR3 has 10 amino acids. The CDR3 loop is CASSFDEQFF. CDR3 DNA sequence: TGTGCCAGCAGCTTTGACGAGCAGTTCTTC.

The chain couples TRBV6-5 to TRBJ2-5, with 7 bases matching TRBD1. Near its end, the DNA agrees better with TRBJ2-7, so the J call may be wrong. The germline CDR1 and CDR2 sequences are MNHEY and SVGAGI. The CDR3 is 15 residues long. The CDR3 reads CASSYSGTDTYEQYF. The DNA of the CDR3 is TGTGCCAGCAGTTATTCCGGGACAGACACCTACGAGCAGTACTTC.

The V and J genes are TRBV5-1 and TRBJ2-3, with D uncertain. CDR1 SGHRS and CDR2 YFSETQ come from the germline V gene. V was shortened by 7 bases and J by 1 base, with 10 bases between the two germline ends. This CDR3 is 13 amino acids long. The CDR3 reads CASRGQGTDTQYF. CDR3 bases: TGCGCCAGCCGTGGGCAGGGCACAGATACGCAGTATTTT.

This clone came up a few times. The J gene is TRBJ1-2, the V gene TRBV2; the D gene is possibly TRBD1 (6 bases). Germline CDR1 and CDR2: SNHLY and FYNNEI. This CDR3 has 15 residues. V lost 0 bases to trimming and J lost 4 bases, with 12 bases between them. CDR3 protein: CASSEAGGHGYGYTF. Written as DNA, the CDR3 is TGTGCCAGCAGTGAAGCCGGGGGGCACGGCTATGGCTACACCTTC.

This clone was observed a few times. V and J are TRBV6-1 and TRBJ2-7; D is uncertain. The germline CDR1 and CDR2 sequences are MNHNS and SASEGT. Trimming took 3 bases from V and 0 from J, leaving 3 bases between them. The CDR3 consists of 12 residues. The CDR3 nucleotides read TGTGCCAGCAGTGACAACTCCTACGAGCAGTACTTC. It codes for CASSDNSYEQYF.

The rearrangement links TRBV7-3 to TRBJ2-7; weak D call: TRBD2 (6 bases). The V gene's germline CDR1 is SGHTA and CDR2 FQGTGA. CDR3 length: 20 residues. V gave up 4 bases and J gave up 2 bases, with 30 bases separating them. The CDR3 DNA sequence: TGTGCCAGCAGCTCCAAACCGGGGCGGGACGCGATGAGTGTCGCCTACGAGCAGTACTTC. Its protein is CASSSKPGRDAMSVAYEQYF.

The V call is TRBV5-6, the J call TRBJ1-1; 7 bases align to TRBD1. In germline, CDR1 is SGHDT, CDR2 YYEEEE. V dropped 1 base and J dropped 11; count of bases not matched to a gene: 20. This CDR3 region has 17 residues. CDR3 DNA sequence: TGTGCCAGCAGCTTGCTTAAATCACAACAGGGGCTCAAGGAGGCTTTCTTT. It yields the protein CASSLLKSQQGLKEAFF.

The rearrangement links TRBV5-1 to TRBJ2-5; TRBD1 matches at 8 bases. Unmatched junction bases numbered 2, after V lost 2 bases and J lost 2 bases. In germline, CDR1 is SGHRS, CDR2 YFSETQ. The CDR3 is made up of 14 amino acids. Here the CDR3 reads CASSLQGGQETQYF. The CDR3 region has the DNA TGCGCCAGCAGCTTACAGGGGGGACAAGAGACCCAGTACTTC.

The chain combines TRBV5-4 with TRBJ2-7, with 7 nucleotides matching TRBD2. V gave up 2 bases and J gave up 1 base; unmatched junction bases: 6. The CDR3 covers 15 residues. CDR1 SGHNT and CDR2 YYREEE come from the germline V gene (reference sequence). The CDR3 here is CASSFGLAESYEQYF. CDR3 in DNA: TGTGCCAGCAGCTTTGGGCTAGCGGAATCCTACGAGCAGTACTTC. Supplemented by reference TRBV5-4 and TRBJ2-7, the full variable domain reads ETGVTQSPTHLIKTRGQQVTLRCSSQSGHNTVSWYQQALGQGPQFIFQYYREEENGRGNFPPRFSGLQFPNYSSELNVNALELDDSALYLCASSFGLAESYEQYFGPGTRLTVT.